The clone carrying this TCR beta chain was counted a few times. This sample is drawn from a study of type 1 regulatory T cells. TCRdb recomputed calls from the reads with MiXCR, one row per CDR3 protein. The profile shows 80,000 to 100,000 distinct CDR3 sequences, around a third of them singletons. The sequencing sample was made of CD4+ T cells, either the whole sample or a sorted fraction (not recorded which). The receptor was derived from a human donor in good health.

CDR3 in amino acids: CASSPAGTGNGPYF. DNA for the CDR3: TGTGCCAGCAGCCCGGCCGGGACAGGGAACGGGCCGTACTTC. The chain combines TRBV7-2 with TRBJ2-7; 9 nucleotides align to TRBD1. Trimming cost V 5 bases and J 12 bases; bases outside gene matches: 14. The CDR3 contains 14 residues. The V gene's germline CDR1 is SGHTA and CDR2 FQGNSA.